The 32 T cell receptor beta chains below all came from one sample that was sequenced in a study of blood T cell repertoires in COVID-19. Clones were read by immunoSEQ multiplex PCR, and TCRdb kept only the in-frame ones, dropping some. The profile shows about 160,000 clones, 75% to 90% of them singletons. The specimen sequenced was peripheral blood. These receptors all stem from a man aged 70 or older with acute or convalescent COVID-19.

The CDR3: CASFAGGATGELFF. The CDR3, as DNA: TGTGCCAGTTTTGCGGGAGGGGCCACCGGGGAGCTGTTTTTT. The chain links TRBV19 to TRBJ2-2; 9 bases match TRBD2. The junction had 5 bases not matched to a gene; V was cut back by 8 bases and J by 4 bases. The CDR3 runs to 14 residues. Germline CDR1 and CDR2: LNHDA and SQIVND (reference sequence).

The V call is TRBV19, the J call TRBJ1-1, with D possibly matching TRBD1 (6 bases). The germline V gene encodes CDR1 LNHDA and CDR2 SQIVND (reference sequence). Deletions cut 2 bases from V and 3 bases from J, with 10 bases between. CDR3 length: 14 residues. CDR3: CASSIQGMDTEAFF. CDR3 DNA: TGTGCCAGTAGTATACAGGGGATGGACACTGAAGCTTTCTTT.

Note on this clone: This CDR3 is also generated by other DNA sequences in the sample. V is TRBV19 and J is TRBJ2-2; D is unclear. Trimming left V 4 bases short and J 0 bases short, with 9 bases between. This CDR3 spans 15 amino acids. Germline values: CDR1 LNHDA, CDR2 SQIVND (reference sequence). CDR3 nucleotide sequence: TGTGCCAGTAGTACGGGTAGCCCGAACACCGGGGAGCTGTTTTTT. Protein: CASSTGSPNTGELFF.

The chain links TRBV7-9 to TRBJ2-1, with 9 bases matching TRBD2. In germline, CDR1 is SEHNR, CDR2 FQNEAQ (reference sequence). J lost 3 bases, V lost 5 bases, and 2 bases had no gene match. The CDR3 length is 14 residues. The CDR3, as DNA: TGTGCCAGCAGCCATAGCGGGGGCTACAATGAGCAGTTCTTC. Translation gives CASSHSGGYNEQFF.

This clone was detected only a few times. This chain connects TRBV7-8 to TRBJ2-5, with D perhaps matching TRBD1 (5 bases). Germline lookup yields CDR1 SGHVS and CDR2 FQNEAQ. Trimming pared 6 bases from V and 2 bases from J, leaving 7 bases between. The CDR3 length is 12 residues. CDR3: CASRDSQETQYF. DNA of the CDR3: TGTGCCAGCAGAGACAGTCAAGAGACCCAGTACTTC. The complete variable domain, with remaining parts taken from reference TRBV7-8 and TRBJ2-5, reads GAGVSQSPRYKVAKRGQDVALRCDPISGHVSLFWYQQALGQGPEFLTYFQNEAQLDKSGLPSDRFFAERPEGSVSTLKIQRTQQEDSAVYLCASRDSQETQYFGPGTRLLVL.

The CDR3 region is CASSEGRQGIGKLFF. In nucleotides, the CDR3 is TGTGCCAGCAGTGAAGGTAGACAGGGGATCGGAAAACTGTTTTTT. The gene calls are TRBV2 and TRBJ1-4; 8 bases agree with TRBD1. V gave up 1 base and J gave up 10 bases; unmatched junction bases: 8. Germline assignment: CDR1 SNHLY and CDR2 FYNNEI. The CDR3 contains 15 residues.

The chain couples TRBV5-1 to TRBJ2-5, with D perhaps TRBD2 (6 bases). Trimming left V 4 bases short and J 5 bases short, with 21 bases between. The CDR3 totals 16 residues. CDR1 and CDR2 (germline): SGHRS, YFSETQ. The CDR3 spells CASSPPEEGPVETQYF. The CDR3 coding sequence is TGCGCCAGCAGCCCCCCCGAGGAGGGCCCTGTTGAGACCCAGTACTTC.

V gene TRBV7-9 combines with J gene TRBJ2-7; 9 bases are shared with TRBD1. This CDR3 comprises 15 residues. CDR1 is SEHNR, CDR2 FQNEAQ, per germline (reference sequence). Trimming cost V 5 bases and J 5 bases; bases outside gene matches: 10. CDR3 in DNA: TGTGCCAGCAGCCCCCCGGGACAGGGCAGACACGAGCAGTACTTC. Protein: CASSPPGQGRHEQYF.

The rearrangement joins TRBV7-2 to TRBJ1-4; a weak D match, TRBD1 (5 bases). This CDR3 has 14 amino acids. The V gene's germline CDR1 is SGHTA and CDR2 FQGNSA. With 5 bases removed from V and 8 bases from J, the gap between germline ends came to 15 bases. The CDR3: CASSNRLNGEKLFF. CDR3 sequence (DNA): TGTGCCAGCAGCAACAGGCTAAACGGGGAAAAACTGTTTTTT.

The chain employs TRBV5-1 and TRBJ1-2, with D maybe TRBD1 (5 bases). The germline CDR1 and CDR2 sequences are SGHRS and YFSETQ. V lost 0 bases, J lost 2 bases, and 11 bases lay in between. The CDR3 runs 15 residues. The CDR3 DNA sequence: TGCGCCAGCAGCTTGGTACAGGCGTGGAACTATGGCTACACCTTC. It yields the protein CASSLVQAWNYGYTF.

Comment on this clone: Germline is not matched at one junction end, which may reflect a read error. The genes are TRBV7-7 and TRBJ2-1; D may be TRBD1 (6 bases). Germline V gene data show CDR1 as SSHAT and CDR2 as FNYEAQ (reference sequence). This CDR3 region has 16 residues. This CDR3 reads CASSPDLQGYRNEQFF. The CDR3 DNA sequence: TGTGCTAGCAGCCCCGACCTACAGGGTTACAGGAATGAGCAGTTCTTC.

The chain has TRBV9 and TRBJ2-1; TRBD2 might be the D (5 bases). The ends were cut back, 3 bases at V and 8 bases at J, with 21 bases in the middle. The CDR3 extends over 16 amino acids. The germline CDR1 and CDR2 sequences are SGDLS and YYNGEE. DNA of the CDR3: TGTGCCAGCAGCGCCTCCGGAGGACTGGCTTCGCATGAGCAGTTCTTC. This codes for CASSASGGLASHEQFF.

This chain joins TRBV19 and TRBJ2-7, with TRBD1 matching over 8 bases. The CDR3 runs to 15 residues. The ends lost 5 bases at V and 0 bases at J; junction bases unmatched: 6. CDR1 and CDR2 from the germline V gene are LNHDA and SQIVND (reference sequence). The CDR3 sequence is CASSEQGASSYEQYF. The CDR3, as DNA: TGTGCCAGTAGTGAGCAGGGGGCGAGCTCCTACGAGCAGTACTTC.

The V call is TRBV7-2, the J call TRBJ2-5; TRBD2 might be the D (7 bases). Germline CDR1 is SGHTA and CDR2 is FQGNSA. The germline V and J ends were trimmed by 2 bases and 5 bases, with 15 bases remaining between them. The CDR3 spans 15 residues. In DNA, the CDR3 is TGTGCCAGCAGCTTAAGTCGTGGGGGGGCGGAGACCCAGTACTTC. Its translation: CASSLSRGGAETQYF.

This sequence joins TRBV6-5 and TRBJ1-1; a weak D match, TRBD1 (5 bases). The germline V and J ends were trimmed by 5 bases and 8 bases, with 18 bases remaining between them. The germline gives CDR1 MNHEY, CDR2 SVGAGI. There are 14 residues in the CDR3. The CDR3 region is CASSRSPGGTEAFF. DNA for the CDR3: TGTGCCAGCAGTCGCTCGCCCGGGGGAACCGAAGCTTTCTTT.

V gene TRBV7-2 combines with J gene TRBJ2-7; D is perhaps TRBD1 (6 bases). CDR1 SGHTA and CDR2 FQGNSA come from the germline V gene. Trimming took 1 base from V and 2 from J, leaving 6 bases between them. CDR3 size: 13 residues. CDR3 sequence (DNA): TGTGCCAGCAGCTTAGGGACAGCCTACGAGCAGTACTTC. This sequence encodes CASSLGTAYEQYF.

CDR3 region: CASSQGTGVYEQYF. The DNA for the CDR3 is TGCGCCAGCAGTCAAGGGACAGGGGTATACGAGCAGTACTTC. The chain recombines TRBV23-1 with TRBJ2-7, with 10 bases fitting TRBD1. TRBV23-1 is placed among ORFs of uncertain function. The CDR3 runs to 14 residues. V lost 2 bases and J lost 4; bases outside the gene matches: 2.

Points on this clone: One end of the junction does not line up with germline, which may come from a read error. This chain joins TRBV4-2 and TRBJ2-1; D gene unclear. The CDR3 is made up of 13 amino acids. Per germline, CDR1 LGHNA and CDR2 YNFKEQ. DNA for the CDR3: TGTGCCAGCAGCGAAGACTTCTACAATGAGCAGTTCTTC. Its protein product is CASSEDFYNEQFF.

V usage is TRBV2 and J usage is TRBJ2-7; 8 bases fit TRBD1. The CDR3 is 15 amino acids. V dropped 5 bases and J dropped 9; count of bases not matched to a gene: 15. The germline CDR1 and CDR2 sequences are SNHLY and FYNNEI. The CDR3 coding sequence is TGTGCCAGCAGTCCCCAGACAGGGGTAGGGTCGGTGCAGTACTTC. It codes for CASSPQTGVGSVQYF.

The chain recombines TRBV5-1 with TRBJ2-7; 7 positions match TRBD2. Trimming at V came to 4 bases and at J to 6 bases, leaving 13 bases not matched to a gene. Germline V CDR1 and CDR2: SGHRS, YFSETQ. CDR3 length equals 15 residues. The CDR3 DNA sequence: TGCGCCAGCAGCCCTCTACAGGCGGGGGATGGCGAGCAGTACTTC. Its protein is CASSPLQAGDGEQYF.

V gene TRBV14 combines with J gene TRBJ1-2; D is uncertain. The germline CDR1 and CDR2 sequences are SGHDN and FVKESK. V shed 0 bases and J shed 4 bases, with 9 bases lying between them. The CDR3 contains 14 residues. Written as DNA, the CDR3 is TGTGCCAGCAGCCAAGATCCATTTGTCTATGGCTACACCTTC. Its protein product is CASSQDPFVYGYTF.

J is TRBJ2-7 and V is TRBV10-3; 11 bases fit TRBD1. The CDR3 runs to 14 residues. V gave up 6 bases and J gave up 3 bases; unmatched junction bases: 4. The germline V gene has CDR1 ENHRY and CDR2 SYGVKD. The CDR3 is CAIRPGQGGYEQYF. DNA for the CDR3: TGTGCCATCAGGCCGGGACAGGGGGGCTACGAGCAGTACTTC.

The V and J genes are TRBV30 and TRBJ1-5, with D possibly being TRBD1 (5 bases). Germline V CDR1 and CDR2: GTSNPN, SVGIG (reference sequence). Between the trimmed V and J ends, which lost 0 bases and 0 bases, there was a span of 15 bases. The CDR3 consists of 17 residues. As DNA, the CDR3 is TGTGCCTGGAGTGTACTGGGGGGAGCGGATAGCAATCAGCCCCAGCATTTT. It is translated as CAWSVLGGADSNQPQHF. Using reference TRBV30 and TRBJ1-5 for the parts outside the CDR3, the full variable domain is SQTIHQWPATLVQPVGSPLSLECTVEGTSNPNLYWYRQAAGRGLQLLFYSVGIGQISSEVPQNLSASRPQDRQFILSSKKLLLSDSGFYLCAWSVLGGADSNQPQHFGDGTRLSIL.

This clone has more than one count but fewer than ten. The genes are TRBV7-9 and TRBJ2-1; 11 bases line up with TRBD2. This CDR3 is built from 16 residues. The germline V gene encodes CDR1 SEHNR and CDR2 FQNEAQ (reference sequence). With V trimmed by 1 base and J by 2 bases, 1 base remained unmatched. The CDR3 DNA follows: TGTGCCAGCAGCTTAGAGGGACTAGCGGCCTACAATGAGCAGTTCTTC. Encoded protein: CASSLEGLAAYNEQFF.

J is TRBJ2-5 and V is TRBV3-1 (or the pseudogene TRBV3-2); D may be TRBD2 (6 bases). The V gene's germline CDR1 is LGHDT and CDR2 YNNKEL (reference sequence). The CDR3 length is 14 residues. With 2 bases removed from V and 4 bases from J, the gap between germline ends came to 11 bases. In DNA form, the CDR3 reads TGTGCCAGCAGCCAACCGGGGAGGTCAGAGACCCAGTACTTC. Its translation: CASSQPGRSETQYF.

The V gene is TRBV6-1, the J gene TRBJ1-3; TRBD1 matches 9 bases. V gave up 10 bases and J gave up 5 bases; unmatched junction bases: 6. Looked up from germline, CDR1 is MNHNS and CDR2 is SASEGT. The CDR3 runs to 13 residues. The DNA for the CDR3 is TGTGCCAACAGGGGGCAGCTTCGAAACACCATATATTTT. The encoded protein is CANRGQLRNTIYF.

The chain employs TRBV6-5 and TRBJ2-3; D is perhaps TRBD1 (6 bases). The CDR3 has 14 amino acids. The germline gives CDR1 MNHEY, CDR2 SVGAGI. Trimming took 3 bases from V and 3 from J, leaving 10 bases between them. CDR3 sequence (DNA): TGTGCCAGCAGTTATCGAGGACAGACAGATACGCAGTATTTT. This sequence encodes CASSYRGQTDTQYF.

This clone was observed a single time. The DNA for the CDR3 is TGTGCCAGCAGTGAATTCCACACTAGCAATCAGCCCCAGCATTTT. Its translation is CASSEFHTSNQPQHF. The chain employs TRBV2 and TRBJ1-5; D remains unclear. Trimming cost V 2 bases and J 0 bases, with 8 bases left between them. The CDR3 covers 15 residues. Germline V gene lookup returns CDR1 SNHLY and CDR2 FYNNEI.

This clone was seen only a few times. V and J are TRBV19 and TRBJ2-7; 11 bases line up with TRBD2. Germline V gene data show CDR1 as LNHDA and CDR2 as SQIVND (reference sequence). The CDR3 consists of 13 residues. With 3 bases clipped from V and 7 bases from J, the junction kept 2 bases outside the gene matches. The CDR3 spells CASSMGLAAEQYF. DNA for the CDR3: TGTGCCAGTAGTATGGGACTAGCGGCAGAGCAGTACTTC.

The CDR3 region has the DNA TGTGCCAGCAGTTTACCCTATCAGCCCCAGCATTTT. Translation gives CASSLPYQPQHF. V is TRBV28 and J is TRBJ1-5; D unclear. Per the germline V gene, CDR1 is MDHEN and CDR2 is SYDVKM. CDR3 length: 12 amino acids. Trimming pared 2 bases from V and 5 bases from J, leaving 4 bases between.

The CDR3 nucleotides are TGTGCCAGCAGCTGGGACAGAAACTCCTACGAGCAGTACTTC. Its protein product is CASSWDRNSYEQYF. The V and J genes are TRBV7-3 and TRBJ2-7; 7 nucleotides match TRBD1. The length of the CDR3 is 14 residues. Germline trimming cut 4 bases from V and 0 bases from J; bases unmatched to any gene: 3. Per germline, CDR1 SGHTA and CDR2 FQGTGA.

The V call is TRBV21-1, the J call TRBJ2-4; TRBD1 is the table's D call, not checked against the DNA. TRBV21-1 is listed as a pseudogene. The CDR3 runs to 18 residues. CDR3 DNA sequence: TGTGCCAGCAGCAAATTTTCGCCTGGACACATAGCCAAAAACATTCAGTACTTC. Its translation: CASSKFSPGHIAKNIQYF.